This T cell receptor beta chain was captured by sequencing in a study of T cells in Graves' hyperthyroidism and ophthalmopathy. The overall study: Blood from the periphery was taken at initial diagnosis, before any treatment.

The CDR3 consists of 15 residues. CDR1 DFQATT and CDR2 SNEGSKA come from the germline V gene (reference sequence). J was trimmed by 9 bases and V by 4 bases; bases with no gene match: 10. Researchers amplified the TCR beta CDR3 regions from RNA transcripts. TCR CDR3 regions were first amplified by RT-PCR with HTBI primers. TCRdb reprocessed the multiplex PCR reads via MiXCR and lists one record per CDR3 protein. The repertoire has 300,000 to 450,000 distinct CDR3 sequences, around 15% of them found once; the top ten carry around a fifth. This clonotype was seen repeatedly, ten times or more. Sequenced sample: blood. V usage is TRBV20-1 and J usage is TRBJ2-1; TRBD1 agrees at 12 bases. The sequence was collected from a woman aged 25 to 39 with Graves' ophthalmopathy. CDR3 protein: CSAKNPGQGAGEQFF. The CDR3, as DNA: TGCAGTGCTAAAAACCCGGGACAGGGGGCAGGTGAGCAGTTCTTC.